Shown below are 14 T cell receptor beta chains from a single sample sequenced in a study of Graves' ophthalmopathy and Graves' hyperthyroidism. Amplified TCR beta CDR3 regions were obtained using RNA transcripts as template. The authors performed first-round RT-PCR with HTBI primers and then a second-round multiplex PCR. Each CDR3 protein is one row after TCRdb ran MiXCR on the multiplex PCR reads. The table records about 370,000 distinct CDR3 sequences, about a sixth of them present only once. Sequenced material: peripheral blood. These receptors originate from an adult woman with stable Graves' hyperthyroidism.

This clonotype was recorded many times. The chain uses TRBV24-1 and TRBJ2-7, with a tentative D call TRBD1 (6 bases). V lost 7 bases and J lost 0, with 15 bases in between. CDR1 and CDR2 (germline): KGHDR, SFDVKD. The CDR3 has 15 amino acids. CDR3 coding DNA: TGTGCCACCAGGACCGGGGACACCATCTCCTACGAGCAGTACTTC. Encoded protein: CATRTGDTISYEQYF.

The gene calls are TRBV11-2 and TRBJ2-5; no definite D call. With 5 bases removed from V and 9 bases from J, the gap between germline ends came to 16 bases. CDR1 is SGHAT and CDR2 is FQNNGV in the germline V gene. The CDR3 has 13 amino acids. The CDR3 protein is CASSREVDGAQYF. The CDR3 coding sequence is TGTGCCAGCAGCAGAGAGGTGGATGGAGCCCAGTACTTC.

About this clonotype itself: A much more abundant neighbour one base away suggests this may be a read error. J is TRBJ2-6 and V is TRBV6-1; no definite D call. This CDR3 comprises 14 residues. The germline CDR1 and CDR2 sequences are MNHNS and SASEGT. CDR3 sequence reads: CAISTVSGANVLTF. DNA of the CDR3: TGTGCCATCAGTACGGTTTCTGGGGCCAACGTCCTGACTTTC.

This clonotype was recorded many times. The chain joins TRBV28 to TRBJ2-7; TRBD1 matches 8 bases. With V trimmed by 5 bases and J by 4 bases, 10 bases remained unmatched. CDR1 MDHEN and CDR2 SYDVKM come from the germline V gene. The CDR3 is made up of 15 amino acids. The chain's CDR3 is CASSPWTGTLYEQYF. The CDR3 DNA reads TGTGCCAGCAGTCCCTGGACAGGGACACTATACGAGCAGTACTTC. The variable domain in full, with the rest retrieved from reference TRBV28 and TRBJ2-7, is DVKVTQSSRYLVKRTGEKVFLECVQDMDHENMFWYRQDPGLGLRLIYFSYDVKMKEKGDIPEGYSVSREKKERFSLILESASTNQTSMYLCASSPWTGTLYEQYFGPGTRLTVT.

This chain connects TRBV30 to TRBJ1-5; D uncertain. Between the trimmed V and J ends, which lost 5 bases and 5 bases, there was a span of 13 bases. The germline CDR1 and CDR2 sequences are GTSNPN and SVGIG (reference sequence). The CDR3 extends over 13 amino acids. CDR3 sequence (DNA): TGTGCCTGGGGCCTCTTAAGGGATCAGCCCCAGCATTTT. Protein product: CAWGLLRDQPQHF.

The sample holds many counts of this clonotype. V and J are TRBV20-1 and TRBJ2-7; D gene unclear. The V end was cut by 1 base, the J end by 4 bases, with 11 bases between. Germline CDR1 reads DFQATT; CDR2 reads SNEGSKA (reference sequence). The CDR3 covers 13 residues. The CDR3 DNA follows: TGCAGTGCTAGAGGACCCCCCGGGTACGAGCAGTACTTC. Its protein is CSARGPPGYEQYF.

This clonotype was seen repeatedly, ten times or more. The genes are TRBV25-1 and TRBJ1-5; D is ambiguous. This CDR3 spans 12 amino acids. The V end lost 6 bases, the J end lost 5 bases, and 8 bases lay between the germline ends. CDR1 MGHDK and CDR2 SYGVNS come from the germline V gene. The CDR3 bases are TGTGCCAGCAGCACTGGGTATCAGCCCCAGCATTTT. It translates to CASSTGYQPQHF.

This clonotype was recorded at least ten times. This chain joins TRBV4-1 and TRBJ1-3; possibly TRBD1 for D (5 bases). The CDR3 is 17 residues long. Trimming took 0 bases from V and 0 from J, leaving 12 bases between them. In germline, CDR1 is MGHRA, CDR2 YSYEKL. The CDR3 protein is CASSQDFRTNSGNTIYF. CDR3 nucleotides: TGCGCCAGCAGCCAAGATTTCCGGACAAACTCTGGAAACACCATATATTTT.

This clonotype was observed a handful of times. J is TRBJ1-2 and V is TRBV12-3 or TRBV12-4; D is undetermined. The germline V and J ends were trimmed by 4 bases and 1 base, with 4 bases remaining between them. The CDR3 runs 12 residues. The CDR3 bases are TGTGCCAGCAGTTCTCATAACTATGGCTACACCTTC. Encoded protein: CASSSHNYGYTF.

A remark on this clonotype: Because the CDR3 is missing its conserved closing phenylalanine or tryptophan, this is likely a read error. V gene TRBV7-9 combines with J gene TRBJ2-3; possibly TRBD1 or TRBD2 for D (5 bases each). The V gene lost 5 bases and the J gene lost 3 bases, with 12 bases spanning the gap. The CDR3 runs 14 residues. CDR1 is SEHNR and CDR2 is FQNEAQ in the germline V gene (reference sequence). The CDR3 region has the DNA TGTGCCAGCAGCCGTCGGGACGGAACAGATACGCAGTATTGT. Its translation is CASSRRDGTDTQYC.

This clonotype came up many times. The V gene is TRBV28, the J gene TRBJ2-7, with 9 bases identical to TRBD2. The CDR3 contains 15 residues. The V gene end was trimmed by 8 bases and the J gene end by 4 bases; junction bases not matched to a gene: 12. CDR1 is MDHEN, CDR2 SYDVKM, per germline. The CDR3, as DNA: TGTGCCAGCGCCCAACCGGGACTAGCTTCATACGAGCAGTACTTC. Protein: CASAQPGLASYEQYF.

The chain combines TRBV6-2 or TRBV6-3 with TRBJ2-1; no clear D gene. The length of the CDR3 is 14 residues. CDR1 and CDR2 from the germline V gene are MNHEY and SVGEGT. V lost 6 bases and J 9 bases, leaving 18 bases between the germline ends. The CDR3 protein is CASRTVLNSAEQFF. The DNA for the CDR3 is TGTGCCAGCAGGACGGTCCTCAACTCGGCTGAGCAGTTCTTC.

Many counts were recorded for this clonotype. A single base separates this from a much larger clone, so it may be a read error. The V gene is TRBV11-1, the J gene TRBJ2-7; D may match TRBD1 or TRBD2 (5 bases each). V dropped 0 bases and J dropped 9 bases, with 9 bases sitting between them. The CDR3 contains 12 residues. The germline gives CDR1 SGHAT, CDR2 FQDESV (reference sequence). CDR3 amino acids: CASSLAWDGQYF. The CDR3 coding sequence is TGTGCCAGCAGCTTAGCATGGGACGGGCAGTACTTC. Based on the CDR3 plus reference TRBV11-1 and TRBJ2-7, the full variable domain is EAEVAQSPRYKITEKSQAVAFWCDPISGHATLYWYRQILGQGPELLVQFQDESVVDDSQLPKDRFSAERLKGVDSTLKIQPAELGDSAMYLCASSLAWDGQYFGPGTRLTVT.

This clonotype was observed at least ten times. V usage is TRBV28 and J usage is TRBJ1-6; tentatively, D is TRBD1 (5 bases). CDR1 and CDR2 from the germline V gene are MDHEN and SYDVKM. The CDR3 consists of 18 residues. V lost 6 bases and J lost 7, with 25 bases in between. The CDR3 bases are TGTGCCAGCAGATGGGGTCTACAGGAGGGCGAAAGCAATTCACCCCTCCACTTT. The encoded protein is CASRWGLQEGESNSPLHF.